Each of the 9 T cell receptor beta chains below was sequenced from the same sample in a study of blood T cell repertoires in COVID-19. The repertoire was sequenced with immunoSEQ multiplex PCR; TCRdb's copy has only in-frame clones and lacks some. The table includes about 73,000 clones, roughly four fifths detected once. The sequencing sample was made of peripheral blood. Receptors originate from a man in his 70s with COVID-19, enrolled during active disease.

V usage is TRBV18 and J usage is TRBJ1-1; the D gene is possibly TRBD1 (6 bases). This CDR3 is 16 amino acids long. CDR1 KGHSH and CDR2 LQKENI come from the germline V gene. Between the trimmed V and J ends, which lost 1 base and 5 bases, there was a span of 17 bases. The CDR3 bases are TGTGCCAGCTCACCACGGTCGGGACAATATAGAACTGAAGCTTTCTTT. Its protein product is CASSPRSGQYRTEAFF.

There are a few counts of this clone. V and J are TRBV7-6 and TRBJ1-1; D remains ambiguous. The V end was cut by 4 bases, the J end by 4 bases, with 10 bases between. The CDR3 runs to 13 residues. The germline V gene encodes CDR1 SGHVS and CDR2 FNYEAQ. CDR3 amino acids: CASSSPVITEAFF. The CDR3, as DNA: TGTGCCAGCAGCTCCCCGGTAATCACTGAAGCTTTCTTT.

This chain connects TRBV6-6 to TRBJ2-6, with D unresolved. The CDR3 totals 20 residues. Trimming pared 6 bases from V and 0 bases from J, leaving 24 bases between. Germline V lookup: CDR1 MNHNY, CDR2 SVGAGI (reference sequence). In DNA, the CDR3 is TGTGCCAGCAGCTATACCCCGCTCTTCGTGACTCGCTCTGGGGCCAACGTCCTGACTTTC. Translated: CASSYTPLFVTRSGANVLTF.

The V call is TRBV4-3, the J call TRBJ2-1; tentative D call: TRBD2 (6 bases). Trimming cost V 0 bases and J 6 bases, with 15 bases left between them. Germline CDR1 is LGHNA and CDR2 is YSLEER. The CDR3 has 16 residues. In DNA form, the CDR3 reads TGCGCCAGCAGCCAAGACCCCCGACTAGGGGCCAATGAGCAGTTCTTC. This gives the protein CASSQDPRLGANEQFF.

V usage is TRBV11-2 and J usage is TRBJ1-2; weak D call: TRBD1 (6 bases). Germline CDR1 reads SGHAT; CDR2 reads FQNNGV. V lost 4 bases and J 2 bases, leaving 8 bases between the germline ends. This CDR3 contains 13 residues. DNA for the CDR3: TGTGCCAGCAGCTCCGACAGGAACTATGGCTACACCTTC. This translates into CASSSDRNYGYTF.

CDR3 nucleotide sequence: TGTGCCAGCAGCCCTAGGCAGGGCGTTCAGCCCCAGCATTTT. Amino acids: CASSPRQGVQPQHF. The genes are TRBV7-2 and TRBJ1-5, with D possibly being TRBD1 (5 bases). The V end was cut by 5 bases, the J end by 6 bases, with 14 bases between. The CDR3 extends over 14 amino acids. The V gene's germline CDR1 is SGHTA and CDR2 FQGNSA.

This rearrangement joins TRBV5-1 to TRBJ1-1; D remains unclear. Germline lookup yields CDR1 SGHRS and CDR2 YFSETQ. The CDR3 has 14 amino acids. Trimming took off 1 base at V and 1 base at J, with 8 bases between the two ends. The CDR3 sequence: CASSLWAENTEAFF. For the CDR3, the DNA is TGCGCCAGCAGCTTGTGGGCAGAGAACACTGAAGCTTTCTTT.

CDR3 residues: CATPGQETSTDTQYF. CDR3 coding DNA: TGTGCCACCCCTGGACAGGAGACTAGCACAGATACGCAGTATTTT. This chain joins TRBV24-1 and TRBJ2-3, with 7 bases lining up with TRBD1. The CDR3 is 15 residues long. Germline CDR1 reads KGHDR; CDR2 reads SFDVKD. J lost 0 bases, V lost 9 bases, and 8 bases had no gene match.

In this sample, this clone is medium-sized. The rearrangement links TRBV27 to TRBJ1-1; perhaps TRBD1 as D (6 bases). Between the trimmed V and J ends, which lost 5 bases and 0 bases, there was a span of 16 bases. The CDR3 totals 16 residues. From germline, CDR1 is MNHEY and CDR2 SMNVEV (reference sequence). For the CDR3, the DNA is TGTGCCAGCAGTCCCCCAAGGGGACACATGAACACTGAAGCTTTCTTT. This gives the protein CASSPPRGHMNTEAFF.